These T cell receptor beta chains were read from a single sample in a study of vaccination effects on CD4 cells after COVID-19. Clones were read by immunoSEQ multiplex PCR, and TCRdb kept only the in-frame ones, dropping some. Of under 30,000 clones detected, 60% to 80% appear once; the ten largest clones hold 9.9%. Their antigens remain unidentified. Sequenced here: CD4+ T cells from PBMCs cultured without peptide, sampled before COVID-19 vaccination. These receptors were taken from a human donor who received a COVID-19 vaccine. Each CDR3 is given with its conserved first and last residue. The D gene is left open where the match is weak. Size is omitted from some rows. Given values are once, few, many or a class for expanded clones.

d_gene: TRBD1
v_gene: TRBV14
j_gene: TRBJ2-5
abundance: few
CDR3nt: TGTGCCAGCAGCCTTAGGACAGGAATGGGTCAGACCCAGTACTTC
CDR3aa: CASSLRTGMGQTQYF

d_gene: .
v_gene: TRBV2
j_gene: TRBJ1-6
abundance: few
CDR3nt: TGTGCCAGCAGTAAGGAGAGTAGGAGCTCCTATAATTCACCCCTCCACTTT
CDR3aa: CASSKESRSSYNSPLHF

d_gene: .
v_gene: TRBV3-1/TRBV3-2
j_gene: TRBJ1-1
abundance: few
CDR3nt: TGTGCCAGCAGCCTCCCGGACGGAAACACTGAAGCTTTCTTT
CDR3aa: CASSLPDGNTEAFF

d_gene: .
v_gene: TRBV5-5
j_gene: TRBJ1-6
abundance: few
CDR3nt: TGTGCCAGCAGCTCCACCACGACAGATCCCAGTTCACCCCTCCACTTT
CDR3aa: CASSSTTTDPSSPLHF

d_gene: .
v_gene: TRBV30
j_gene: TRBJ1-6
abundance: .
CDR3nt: TGTGCCTGGAGTGTTCTAAGCTCCTATAATTCACCCCTCCACTTT
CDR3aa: CAWSVLSSYNSPLHF

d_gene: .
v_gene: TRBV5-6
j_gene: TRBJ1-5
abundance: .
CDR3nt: TGTGCCAGCGCCAGGGGTGGGATTTTTAGCAATCAGCCCCAGCATTTT
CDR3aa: CASARGGIFSNQPQHF

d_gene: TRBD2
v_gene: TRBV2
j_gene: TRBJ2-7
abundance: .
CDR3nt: TGTGCCAGCAGTGATACGGGCACTAGCGGTCTGACCTACGAGCAGTACTTC
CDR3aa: CASSDTGTSGLTYEQYF

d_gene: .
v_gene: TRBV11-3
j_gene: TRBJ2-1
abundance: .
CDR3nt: TGTGCCAGCAGCTTAAATCAGGCAAACAATGAGCAGTTCTTC
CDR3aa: CASSLNQANNEQFF

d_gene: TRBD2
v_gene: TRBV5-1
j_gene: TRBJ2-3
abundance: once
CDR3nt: TGCGCCAGCAGTCGGACTAGCGGAGGAGGTGTAGTGGATACGCAGTATTTT
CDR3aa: CASSRTSGGGVVDTQYF

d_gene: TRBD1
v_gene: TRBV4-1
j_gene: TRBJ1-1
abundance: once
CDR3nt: TGCGCCAGCAGCACCATGCTCGGGAAACAGGGGGCCTGGAACACTGAAGCTTTCTTT
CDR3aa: CASSTMLGKQGAWNTEAFF

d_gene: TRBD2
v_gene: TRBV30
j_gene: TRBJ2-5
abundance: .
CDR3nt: TGTGCCTGGAGTCAAAGCGGGACTACCCAGTACTTC
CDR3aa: CAWSQSGTTQYF

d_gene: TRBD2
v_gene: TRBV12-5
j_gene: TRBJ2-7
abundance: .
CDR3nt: TGTGCTAGTGGTTTGCAAGGGACTAGCGGGCTCAGCTACGAGCAGTACTTC
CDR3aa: CASGLQGTSGLSYEQYF

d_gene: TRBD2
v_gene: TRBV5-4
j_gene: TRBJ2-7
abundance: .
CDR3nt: TGTGCCAGCAGCTGGGCCATCGGGACTAAATCTTCCTACGAGCAGTACTTC
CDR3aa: CASSWAIGTKSSYEQYF

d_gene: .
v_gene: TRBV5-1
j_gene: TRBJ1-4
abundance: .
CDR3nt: TGCGCCAGCAGCACACAGCCTCGGGTGGCTAATGAAAAACTGTTTTTT
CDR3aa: CASSTQPRVANEKLFF

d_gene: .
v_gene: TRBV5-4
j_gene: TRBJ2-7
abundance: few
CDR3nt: TGTGCCAGCAGCACCAACAGTCGGAGCTCCTACGAGCAGTACTTC
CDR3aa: CASSTNSRSSYEQYF

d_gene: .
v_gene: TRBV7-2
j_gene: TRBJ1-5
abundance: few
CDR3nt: TGTGCCAGCAGCTTACACGGGAGTACGGACCCCCAGCATTTT
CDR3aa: CASSLHGSTDPQHF

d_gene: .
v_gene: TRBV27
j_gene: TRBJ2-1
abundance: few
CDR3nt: TGTGCCAGCAGTTTATCACTAGCTTCTGGGGAGCAGTTCTTC
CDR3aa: CASSLSLASGEQFF

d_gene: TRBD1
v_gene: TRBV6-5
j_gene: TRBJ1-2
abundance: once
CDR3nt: TGTGCCAGCAGGCTGGGACAGAGCTATGGCTACACCTTC
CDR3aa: CASRLGQSYGYTF

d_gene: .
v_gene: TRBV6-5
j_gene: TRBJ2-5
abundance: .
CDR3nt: TGTGCCAGCAGTCTCGAGTGGACACCCCAAGAGACCCAGTACTTC
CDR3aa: CASSLEWTPQETQYF

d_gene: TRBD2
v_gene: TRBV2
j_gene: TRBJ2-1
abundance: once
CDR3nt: TGTGCCAGCAGTGACGGACTAGCGGGGAAGCAGTTCTTC
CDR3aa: CASSDGLAGKQFF

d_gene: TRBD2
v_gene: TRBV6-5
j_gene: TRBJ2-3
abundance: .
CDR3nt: TGTGCCACCACGCATAGCGGGAGGGCCCGGGATACGCAGTATTTT
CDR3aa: CATTHSGRARDTQYF

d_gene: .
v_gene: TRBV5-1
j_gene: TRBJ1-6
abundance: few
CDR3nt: TGCGCCAGCAGAGGGCAGGAAAATTCACCCCTCCACTTT
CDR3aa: CASRGQENSPLHF

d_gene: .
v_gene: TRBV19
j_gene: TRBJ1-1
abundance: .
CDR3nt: TGTGCCAGTAGTGTGACGGTGAACACTGAAGCTTTCTTT
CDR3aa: CASSVTVNTEAFF

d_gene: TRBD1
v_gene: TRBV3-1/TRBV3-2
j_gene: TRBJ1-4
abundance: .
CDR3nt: TGTGCCAGCAGCTTAAAGGGACAGGTTAATGAAAAACTGTTTTTT
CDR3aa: CASSLKGQVNEKLFF

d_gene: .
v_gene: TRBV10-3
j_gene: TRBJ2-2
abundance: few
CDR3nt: TGTGCCATCAGTGAGGAGCGGCCCGGGGAGCTGTTTTTT
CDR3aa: CAISEERPGELFF

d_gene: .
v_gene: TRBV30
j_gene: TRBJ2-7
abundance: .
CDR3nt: TGTGCCTGGAGTTCGACGACAGGCTACGAGCAGTACTTC
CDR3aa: CAWSSTTGYEQYF

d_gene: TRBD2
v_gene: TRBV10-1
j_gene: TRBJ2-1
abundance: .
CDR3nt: TGCGCCAGCAGTGAGTTTCAAAGGACTAGCGGAGTCGAGCAGTTCTTC
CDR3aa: CASSEFQRTSGVEQFF

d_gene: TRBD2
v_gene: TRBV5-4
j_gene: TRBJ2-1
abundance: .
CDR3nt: TGTGCCAGCAGCTTGGGACTAGCGGGAGGGGATGAGCAGTTCTTC
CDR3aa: CASSLGLAGGDEQFF

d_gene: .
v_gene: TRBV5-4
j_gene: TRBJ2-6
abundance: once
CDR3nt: TGTGCCAGCAGCTCCAGGGCACTATACTCTGGGGCCAACGTCCTGACTTTC
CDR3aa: CASSSRALYSGANVLTF

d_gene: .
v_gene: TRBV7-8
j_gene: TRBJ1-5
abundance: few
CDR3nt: TGTGCCAGCAGCAAAAGGGACGGGAATCAGCCCCAGCATTTT
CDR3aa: CASSKRDGNQPQHF

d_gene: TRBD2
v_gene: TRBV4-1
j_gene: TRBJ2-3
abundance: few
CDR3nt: TGCGCCAGCAGCCAACCTTTAGCGGGGGCTAGCACAGATACGCAGTATTTT
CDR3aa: CASSQPLAGASTDTQYF

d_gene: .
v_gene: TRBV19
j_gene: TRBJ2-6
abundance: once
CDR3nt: TGTGCCAGTAGTGGAAACAGGGCTGGGGCCAACGTCCTGACTTTC
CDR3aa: CASSGNRAGANVLTF

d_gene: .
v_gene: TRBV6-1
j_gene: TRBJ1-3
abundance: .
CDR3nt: TGTGCCAGCAGTGGCACACCGGGCGGGTCAGGTGGAAACACCATATATTTT
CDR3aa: CASSGTPGGSGGNTIYF

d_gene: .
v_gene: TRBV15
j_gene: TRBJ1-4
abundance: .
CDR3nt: TGTGCCACCAGCAGGGCCTCAACTAATGAAAAACTGTTTTTT
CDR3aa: CATSRASTNEKLFF

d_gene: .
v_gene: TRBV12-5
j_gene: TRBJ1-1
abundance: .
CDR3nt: TGTGCTAGTGGCCAAGACAGATACACTGAAGCTTTCTTT
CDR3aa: CASGQDRYTEAFF

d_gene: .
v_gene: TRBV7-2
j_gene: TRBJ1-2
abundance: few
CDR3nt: TGTGCCAGCAGCCTACAGCAGGATAACTATGGCTACACCTTC
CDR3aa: CASSLQQDNYGYTF

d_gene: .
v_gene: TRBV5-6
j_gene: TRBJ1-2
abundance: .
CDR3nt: TGTGCCAGCAGCCCCGACGGAGCTAACTATGGCTACACCTTC
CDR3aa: CASSPDGANYGYTF

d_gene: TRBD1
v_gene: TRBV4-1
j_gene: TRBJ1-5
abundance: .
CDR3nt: TGCGCCAGCAGCCAACAGGGGGGTCATCAGCCCCAGCATTTT
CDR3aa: CASSQQGGHQPQHF

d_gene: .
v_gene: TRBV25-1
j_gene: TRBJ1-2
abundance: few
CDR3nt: TGTGCCAGCAGTGATTCGGGGGCGAGCAACTATGGCTACACCTTC
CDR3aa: CASSDSGASNYGYTF

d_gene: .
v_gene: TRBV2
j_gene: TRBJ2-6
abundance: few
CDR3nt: TGTGCCAGCAGGCGAAGGGGATACTCTGGGGCCAACGTCCTGACTTTC
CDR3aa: CASRRRGYSGANVLTF